This T cell receptor (beta chain) was retrieved from a study of blood T cell repertoires in COVID-19. Looking at the study overall: COVID-19 samples, acute and convalescent, were from the United States, Italy and Spain.

As originally analysed: Counts of nucleated cells, estimated from reference gene primer amplification, were obtained. Assay: immunoSEQ multiplex PCR; the TCRdb copy retains only in-frame clones and omits some. The V and J calls and clone size were taken over from that table, and D and trimming were inferred from the DNA. This sample yields 200,000 or so clones, of which about 85% are seen a single time; 2.1% belongs to the top ten. The TCR originated in a man between 65 and 79 years old with active or convalescent COVID-19. Material for sequencing was peripheral blood.

The DNA for the CDR3 is TGTGCCAGCAGTTACTCGTCTCTAGCCAAAAACATTCAGTACTTC. Protein sequence: CASSYSSLAKNIQYF. This sequence joins TRBV6-2 or TRBV6-3 and TRBJ2-4; D uncertain. This CDR3 has 15 residues. Germline CDR1 MNHEY, CDR2 SVGEGT. Trimming left V 0 bases short and J 0 bases short, with 6 bases between.